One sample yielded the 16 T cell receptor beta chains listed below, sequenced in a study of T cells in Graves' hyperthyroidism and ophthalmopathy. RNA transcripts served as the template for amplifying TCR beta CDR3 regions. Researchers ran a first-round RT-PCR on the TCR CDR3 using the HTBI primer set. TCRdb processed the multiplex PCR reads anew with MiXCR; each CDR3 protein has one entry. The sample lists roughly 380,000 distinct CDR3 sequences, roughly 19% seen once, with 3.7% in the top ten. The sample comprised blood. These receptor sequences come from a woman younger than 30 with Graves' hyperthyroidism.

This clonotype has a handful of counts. DNA for the CDR3: TGTGCCAGCAGAGGGGGGTCAAGGGAGCAGTACTTC. Its translation is CASRGGSREQYF. The chain has TRBV6-2 or TRBV6-3 and TRBJ2-7; D may match TRBD1 or TRBD2 (6 bases each). The CDR3 has 12 residues. With 6 bases removed from V and 7 bases from J, the gap between germline ends came to 13 bases. The V gene's germline CDR1 is MNHEY and CDR2 SVGEGT.

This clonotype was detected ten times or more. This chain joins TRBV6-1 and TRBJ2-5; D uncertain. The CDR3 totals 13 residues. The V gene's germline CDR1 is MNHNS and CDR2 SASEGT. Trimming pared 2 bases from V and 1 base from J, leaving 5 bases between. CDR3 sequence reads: CASSETAQETQYF. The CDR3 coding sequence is TGTGCCAGCAGTGAAACAGCCCAAGAGACCCAGTACTTC.

DNA for the CDR3: TGTGCCAGCAGCACCGGGACAGATACGCAGTATTTT. It specifies CASSTGTDTQYF. The chain employs TRBV7-8 and TRBJ2-3; no clear D gene. Germline loops: CDR1 SGHVS, CDR2 FQNEAQ. The CDR3 is made up of 12 amino acids. Trimming left V 5 bases short and J 3 bases short, with 6 bases between.

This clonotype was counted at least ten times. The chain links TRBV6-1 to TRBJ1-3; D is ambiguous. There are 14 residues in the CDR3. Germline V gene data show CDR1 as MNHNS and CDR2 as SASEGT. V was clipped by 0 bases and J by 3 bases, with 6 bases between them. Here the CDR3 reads CASSEAAGGNTIYF. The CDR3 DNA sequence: TGTGCCAGCAGTGAAGCAGCAGGTGGAAACACCATATATTTT.

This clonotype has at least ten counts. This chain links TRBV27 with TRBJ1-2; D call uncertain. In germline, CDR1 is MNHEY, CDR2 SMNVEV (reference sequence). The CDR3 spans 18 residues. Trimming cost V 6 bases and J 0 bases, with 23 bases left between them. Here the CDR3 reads CASSRAGRPPHANYGYTF. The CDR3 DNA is TGTGCCAGCAGCCGCGCGGGCAGGCCTCCTCACGCTAACTATGGCTACACCTTC.

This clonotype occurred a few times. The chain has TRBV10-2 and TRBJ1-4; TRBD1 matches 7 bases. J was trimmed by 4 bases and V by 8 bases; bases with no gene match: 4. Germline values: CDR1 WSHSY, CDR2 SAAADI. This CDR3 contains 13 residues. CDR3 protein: CASRDSYNEKLFF. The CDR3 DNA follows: TGCGCCAGCCGGGACAGCTATAATGAAAAACTGTTTTTT.

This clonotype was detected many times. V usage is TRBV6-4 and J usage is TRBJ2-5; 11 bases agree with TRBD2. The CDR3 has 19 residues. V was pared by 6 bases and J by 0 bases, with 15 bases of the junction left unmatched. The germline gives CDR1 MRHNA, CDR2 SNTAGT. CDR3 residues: CASRIRSGGAWMYQETQYF. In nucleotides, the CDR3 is TGTGCCAGCAGGATCCGTAGCGGGGGGGCCTGGATGTACCAAGAGACCCAGTACTTC.

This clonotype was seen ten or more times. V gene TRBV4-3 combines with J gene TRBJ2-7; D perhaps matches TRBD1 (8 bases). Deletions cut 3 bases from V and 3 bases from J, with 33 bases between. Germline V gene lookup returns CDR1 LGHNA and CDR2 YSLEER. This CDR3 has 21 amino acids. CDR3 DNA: TGCGCCAGCAGCCATCCCCGGGGAGGGACAGGATGGGATAAGGGATACTACGAGCAGTACTTC. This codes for CASSHPRGGTGWDKGYYEQYF.

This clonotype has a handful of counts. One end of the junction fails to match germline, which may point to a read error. The CDR3 DNA reads as TGTGCCAGCAGCTTGATCACCAGGGAGCTGTTTTTT. Translating it yields CASSLITRELFF. V and J are TRBV5-6 and TRBJ2-2; no clear D. The CDR3 is 12 amino acids. The V gene's germline CDR1 is SGHDT and CDR2 YYEEEE.

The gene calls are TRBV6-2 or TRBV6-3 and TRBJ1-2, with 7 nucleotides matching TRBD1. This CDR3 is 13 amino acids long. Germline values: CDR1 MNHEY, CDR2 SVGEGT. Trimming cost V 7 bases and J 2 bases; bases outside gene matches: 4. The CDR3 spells CASTTTGNYGYTF. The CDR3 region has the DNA TGTGCCAGCACTACGACAGGGAACTATGGCTACACCTTC.

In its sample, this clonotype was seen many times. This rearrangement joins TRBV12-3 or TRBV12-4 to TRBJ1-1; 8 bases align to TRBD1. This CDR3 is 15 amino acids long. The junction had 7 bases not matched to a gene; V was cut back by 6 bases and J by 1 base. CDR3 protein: CASSNGQGANTEAFF. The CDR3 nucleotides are TGTGCCAGCAGCAACGGACAGGGAGCGAACACTGAAGCTTTCTTT.

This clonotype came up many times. The CDR3 protein is CASKTDPSQNEQFF. CDR3 sequence (DNA): TGTGCCAGCAAGACTGACCCCTCCCAAAATGAGCAGTTCTTC. The chain combines TRBV6-5 with TRBJ2-1; D remains unclear. The CDR3 extends over 14 amino acids. V was cut by 7 bases and J by 7 bases, with 17 bases left in between. Germline CDR1 is MNHEY and CDR2 is SVGAGI.

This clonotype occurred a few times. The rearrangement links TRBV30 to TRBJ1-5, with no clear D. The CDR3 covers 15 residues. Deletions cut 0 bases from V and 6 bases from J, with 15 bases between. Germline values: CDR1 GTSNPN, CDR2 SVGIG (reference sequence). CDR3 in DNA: TGTGCCTGGAGTGTTGACTTCACGGGAAGTCAGCCCCAGCATTTT. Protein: CAWSVDFTGSQPQHF.

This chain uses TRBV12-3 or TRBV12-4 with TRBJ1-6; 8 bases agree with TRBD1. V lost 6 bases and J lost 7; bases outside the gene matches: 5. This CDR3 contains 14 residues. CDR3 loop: CASSRDRQNSPLHF. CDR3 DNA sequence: TGTGCCAGCAGCAGGGACAGGCAGAATTCACCCCTCCACTTT.

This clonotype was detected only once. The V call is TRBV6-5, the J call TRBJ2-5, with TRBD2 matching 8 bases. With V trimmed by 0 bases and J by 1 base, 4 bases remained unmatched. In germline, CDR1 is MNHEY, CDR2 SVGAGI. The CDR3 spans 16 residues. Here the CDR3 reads CASSYSGRGGQETQYF. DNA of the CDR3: TGTGCCAGCAGTTACTCGGGACGGGGGGGCCAAGAGACCCAGTACTTC.

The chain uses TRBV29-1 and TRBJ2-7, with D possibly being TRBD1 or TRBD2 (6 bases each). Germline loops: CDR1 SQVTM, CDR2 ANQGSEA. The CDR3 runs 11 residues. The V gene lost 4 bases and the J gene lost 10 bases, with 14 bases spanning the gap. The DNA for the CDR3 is TGCAGCGTTGTACAGGGAGGCGATCAGTACTTC. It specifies CSVVQGGDQYF.